This T cell receptor (beta chain) was documented in a study of blood T cells in healthy people across ages. Together with a sample-barcoded 5' primer, a J-beta primer mix was included in a second PCR lasting roughly 6 to 12 cycles. Through a template-switch adaptor with 12 random nucleotides, each cDNA molecule received a tag. TCRdb re-derived calls from the 5' RACE reads in MiXCR, one entry per CDR3 protein. The sample has around 800,000 distinct CDR3 sequences, under 45% seen once. CDR1 is MNHEY and CDR2 is SVGAGI in the germline V gene. The CDR3 has 12 residues. V was clipped by 10 bases and J by 10 bases, with 17 bases between them.

V gene TRBV6-5 combines with J gene TRBJ2-1, with D tentatively TRBD1 (5 bases). Sequencing used blood. This TCR came from a man in his 60s in good health. The CDR3 DNA reads as TGTGCCACCCGTACCGAAAAGGGGGAGCAGTTCTTC. Its protein is CATRTEKGEQFF.